Reported below is one T cell receptor beta chain. Germline CDR1 and CDR2: MDHEN and SYDVKM. V dropped 7 bases and J dropped 8 bases, with 17 bases sitting between them. The CDR3 is made up of 13 amino acids. The source of the sample is a study of T cells in Graves' hyperthyroidism and ophthalmopathy. Amplified regions were TCR beta CDR3 sequences from RNA transcripts. The HTBI set primed first-round TCR CDR3 RT-PCR. In TCRdb, the multiplex PCR reads were re-called with MiXCR into one record per CDR3 protein. Among about 380,000 distinct CDR3 sequences, around a sixth were seen once, and the ten largest hold 40% to 45%.

Sequencing was carried out using blood. This receptor was identified in a man aged 18 to 29 with Graves' ophthalmopathy. The chain links TRBV28 to TRBJ1-2, with a weak D call TRBD1 (5 bases). The CDR3 nucleotides are TGTGCCAGCAAGGGGAGGGGCGCCCAAGGCTACACCTTC. Translated, it gives CASKGRGAQGYTF.